Each of the 14 T cell receptor beta chains below was sequenced from the same sample in a study of molecular identifiers for immune sequencing clone quantification (dated by TCRdb to 2016 to 2019). Preparation of the library involved PCR. Instrument on record: NextSeq 500. The raw public data were reprocessed by TCRdb itself: fastp quality trimming at Q25, MiXCR clonotype calling, in-frame beta chains only. Each entry merges the rows of one CDR3 protein and shows their most common DNA and genes. In all, the sample holds 85,000 to 120,000 distinct CDR3 sequences, and less than 35% of those were seen once. The ten most abundant clones make up about 9.1% of the sample. The sequencing input was naive CD8+ T cells from blood, with Jurkat cell RNA spiked in. The intended sense of this specimen's cell subset or site label: FACS-sorted CD8+CD4-CCR7+CD45RA+ naive T cells. The receptors were sampled from a human donor in good health. Some libraries in this study had Jurkat cell RNA spiked in.

The table lists this clonotype with a few counts. V gene TRBV27 combines with J gene TRBJ2-3; tentative D call: TRBD1 (6 bases). V was trimmed by 5 bases and J by 0 bases, leaving 15 bases between them. This CDR3 contains 16 residues. The germline CDR1 and CDR2 sequences are MNHEY and SMNVEV (reference sequence). CDR3 coding DNA: TGTGCCAGCAGTCCCCACCAGGGGCTAAGCACAGATACGCAGTATTTT. Translation: CASSPHQGLSTDTQYF.

V usage is TRBV12-3 or TRBV12-4 and J usage is TRBJ1-1; tentatively, D is TRBD1 (6 bases). Trimming took 5 bases from V and 4 from J, leaving 14 bases between them. This CDR3 has 14 amino acids. DNA for the CDR3: TGTGCCAGCAGTGCCATAGGGGGGAGCACTGAAGCTTTCTTT. It specifies CASSAIGGSTEAFF.

Comments on this clonotype: Germline is not matched at one junction end, which may reflect a read error. This sequence joins TRBV27 and TRBJ2-1, with TRBD2 identical over 8 bases. The CDR3 is 14 amino acids. Germline lookup yields CDR1 MNHEY and CDR2 SMNVEV (reference sequence). In DNA form, the CDR3 reads TGTGCCAGCAGTACTAGCGGAGATTACAATGAGCAGATCTTC. This translates into CASSTSGDYNEQIF.

Turning to this clonotype: A single base separates this from a much larger clone, so it may be a read error. The chain joins TRBV29-1 to TRBJ1-5; D unresolved. In germline, CDR1 is SQVTM, CDR2 ANQGSEA. The CDR3 is made up of 13 amino acids. With 7 bases removed from V and 2 bases from J, the gap between germline ends came to 12 bases. Here the CDR3 reads CSGDMGGNQPQHF. The CDR3 DNA is TGCAGCGGTGACATGGGAGGCAATCAGCCCCAGCATTTT.

There are a few counts of this clonotype. Here the CDR3 DNA reads TGCGCCAGCAGCCAAGATGCAGGGCGCTACGAGCAGTACTTC. Translation: CASSQDAGRYEQYF. J is TRBJ2-7 and V is TRBV4-3; a weak D match, TRBD1 (5 bases). V shed 0 bases and J shed 3 bases, with 9 bases lying between them. The CDR3 sequence is 14 residues long. Germline V gene sequence: CDR1 LGHNA, CDR2 YSLEER.

This sequence joins TRBV28 and TRBJ2-7, with a possible D match to TRBD2 (7 bases). CDR3 length: 16 residues. Germline values: CDR1 MDHEN, CDR2 SYDVKM. Trimming stripped 7 bases from V and 0 bases from J, with 19 bases between. The CDR3 DNA sequence: TGTGCCAGCACTCTACGGGGGGCAGGTTACTCCTACGAGCAGTACTTC. It translates to CASTLRGAGYSYEQYF.

This clonotype has only a few counts. The chain employs TRBV11-2 and TRBJ2-1, with a tentative D call TRBD2 (6 bases). There are 15 residues in the CDR3. Germline CDR1 and CDR2: SGHAT and FQNNGV. V gave up 4 bases and J gave up 9 bases, with 19 bases separating them. In DNA, the CDR3 is TGTGCCAGCAGCTCAACCCTGGGTAGGAGGGGTGAGCAGTTCTTC. Its translation: CASSSTLGRRGEQFF.

The genes are TRBV2 and TRBJ2-7, with D unresolved. The germline V gene has CDR1 SNHLY and CDR2 FYNNEI. V lost 5 bases, J lost 2 bases, and 10 bases lay in between. The CDR3 extends over 13 amino acids. The CDR3 region has the DNA TGTGCCAGCAGTATCGGCGGCACCTACGAGCAGTACTTC. Translation gives CASSIGGTYEQYF.

This chain links TRBV4-3 with TRBJ2-1; D perhaps matches TRBD1 (5 bases). The CDR3 has 12 residues. Trimming removed 0 bases from V and 12 bases from J, with 9 bases in between. The germline V gene has CDR1 LGHNA and CDR2 YSLEER. In DNA, the CDR3 is TGCGCCAGCAGCCAAGATCTAGGGGTGCAGTTCTTC. Its translation: CASSQDLGVQFF.

This clonotype has more than one count but fewer than ten. The V gene is TRBV11-2, the J gene TRBJ2-5, with D tentatively TRBD2 (6 bases). The CDR3 contains 17 residues. Trimming took 5 bases from V and 4 from J, leaving 23 bases between them. Germline CDR1 reads SGHAT; CDR2 reads FQNNGV. CDR3 sequence: CASSGSSGLATLETQYF. For the CDR3, the DNA is TGTGCCAGCAGCGGTAGTTCCGGGCTAGCGACCCTAGAGACCCAGTACTTC.

The table lists this clonotype with a few counts. This sequence joins TRBV5-6 and TRBJ2-3, with D perhaps TRBD1 (6 bases). CDR3 length: 15 residues. V shed 3 bases and J shed 1 base, with 12 bases lying between them. Germline V gene data show CDR1 as SGHDT and CDR2 as YYEEEE. CDR3 sequence: CASSYPRTGTDTQYF. In DNA, the CDR3 is TGTGCCAGCAGCTACCCTCGGACAGGCACAGATACGCAGTATTTT.

This clonotype is classed as medium-sized. This CDR3 reads CSAIRRGLAGYTDTQYF. Written as DNA, the CDR3 is TGCAGTGCTATCCGAAGGGGGCTAGCGGGATACACAGATACGCAGTATTTT. This rearrangement joins TRBV20-1 to TRBJ2-3; 9 nucleotides match TRBD2. Germline V gives CDR1 DFQATT, CDR2 SNEGSKA (reference sequence). This CDR3 comprises 17 residues. The junction had 13 bases not matched to a gene; V was cut back by 4 bases and J by 2 bases.

The rearrangement uses TRBV4-3 and TRBJ2-7, with 8 nucleotides matching TRBD1. The CDR3 sequence is 14 residues long. The germline V gene has CDR1 LGHNA and CDR2 YSLEER. V gave up 1 base and J gave up 9 bases; unmatched junction bases: 8. CDR3 residues: CASSQVQGARGQYF. CDR3 nucleotide sequence: TGCGCCAGCAGCCAAGTCCAGGGGGCGAGGGGGCAGTACTTC.

This clonotype was recorded a few times. The genes are TRBV2 and TRBJ2-7; D tentatively fits TRBD1 or TRBD2 (5 bases each). Trimming removed 8 bases at V and 1 base at J, with 12 bases between. CDR1 is SNHLY, CDR2 FYNNEI, per germline. This CDR3 region has 13 residues. CDR3 coding DNA: TGTGCCAGCCTGGGAGACAGTTCCTACGAGCAGTACTTC. Residues: CASLGDSSYEQYF.